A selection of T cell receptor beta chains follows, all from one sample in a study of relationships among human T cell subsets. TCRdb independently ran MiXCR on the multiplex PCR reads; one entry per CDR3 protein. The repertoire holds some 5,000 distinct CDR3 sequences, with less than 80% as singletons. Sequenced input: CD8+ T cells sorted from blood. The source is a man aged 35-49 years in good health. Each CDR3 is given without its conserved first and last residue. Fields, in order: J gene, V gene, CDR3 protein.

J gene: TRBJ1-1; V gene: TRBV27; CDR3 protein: ASSWGPAMNTEAF
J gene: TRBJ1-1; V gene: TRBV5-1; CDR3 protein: ASSVSGSPQPEAF
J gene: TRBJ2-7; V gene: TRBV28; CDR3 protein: ASSLWTAAYEQY
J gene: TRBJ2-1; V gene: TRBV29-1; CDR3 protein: SVPGSSYNEQF
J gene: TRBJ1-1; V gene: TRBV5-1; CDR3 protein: ASSHGIYRGTRTTEAF
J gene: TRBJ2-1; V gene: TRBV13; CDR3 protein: ASSSPGTVNNEQF
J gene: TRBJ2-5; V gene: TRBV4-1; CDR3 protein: ASSEEWVSTETQY
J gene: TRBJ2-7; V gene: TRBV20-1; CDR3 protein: SAHGGRESYYEQY
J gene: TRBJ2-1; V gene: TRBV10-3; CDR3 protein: AITGSSGRADYNEQF
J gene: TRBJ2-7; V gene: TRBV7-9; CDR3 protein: ASSSAPGTGDYEQY
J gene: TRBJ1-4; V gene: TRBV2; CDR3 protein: ASSPVGGGLF
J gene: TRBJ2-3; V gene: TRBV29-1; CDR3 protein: SASQGSSTDTQY
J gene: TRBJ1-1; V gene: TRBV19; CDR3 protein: ASSQSWDPEAF
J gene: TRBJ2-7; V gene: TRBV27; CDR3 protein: ASSSGAFNEQY
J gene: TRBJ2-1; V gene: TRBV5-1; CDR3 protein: ASTPSDRVGNEQF